This TCR beta chain appears in the sequencing data of a study of blood T cell repertoires in COVID-19. Study-level information: PBMCs, B-cell-depleted T cells, or T cells were the source of the cDNA or gDNA that made up the material.

This clone came up a few times. Between the trimmed V and J ends, which lost 4 bases and 1 base, there was a span of 8 bases. This CDR3 has 14 residues. Germline V gene data show CDR1 as SGHDT and CDR2 as YYEEEE. Produced via immunoSEQ multiplex PCR; TCRdb's table is partial and in-frame only. Seen here are about 50,000 clones, around 87% observed once, and the top ten hold 6.5%. J is TRBJ2-2 and V is TRBV5-6; D is uncertain. The sequence was obtained from a man aged 50 to 60 with active COVID-19. The material sequenced was peripheral blood. CDR3 sequence: CASSRGLNTGELFF. The CDR3 region has the DNA TGTGCCAGCAGCCGCGGCCTGAACACCGGGGAGCTGTTTTTT.